This T cell receptor beta chain came from a study of CD8 T cells in Susac syndrome. Reverse transcription of about 0.45 to 1 ug RNA was performed with random hexamers. immunoSEQ multiplex PCR amplified TCR beta CDR3 across 54 Vbeta, 13 Jbeta. TCRdb ran MiXCR on the immunoSEQ multiplex PCR reads and lists one entry per CDR3 protein. This sample has about 160,000 distinct CDR3 sequences, with about 93% found just once. This CDR3 comprises 12 residues. Looked up from germline, CDR1 is MNHNS and CDR2 is SASEGT. Trimming stripped 8 bases from V and 0 bases from J, with 5 bases between. This clonotype occurred a few times.

The TCR originated in a human donor in good health. The chain couples TRBV6-1 to TRBJ2-1; D unclear. Sequencing input: CD4+ T cells from PBMCs. The CDR3: CASESSYNEQFF. The CDR3 DNA reads TGTGCCAGCGAATCCTCCTACAATGAGCAGTTCTTC.